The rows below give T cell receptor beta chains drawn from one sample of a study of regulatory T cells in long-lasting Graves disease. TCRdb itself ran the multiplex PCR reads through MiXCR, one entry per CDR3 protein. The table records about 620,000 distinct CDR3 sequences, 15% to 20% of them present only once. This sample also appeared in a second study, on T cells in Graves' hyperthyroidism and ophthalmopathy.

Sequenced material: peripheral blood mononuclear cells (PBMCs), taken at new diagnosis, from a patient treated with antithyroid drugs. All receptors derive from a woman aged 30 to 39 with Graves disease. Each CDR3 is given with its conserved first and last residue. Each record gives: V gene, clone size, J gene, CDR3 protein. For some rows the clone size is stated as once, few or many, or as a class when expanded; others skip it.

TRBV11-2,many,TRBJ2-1,CASSPMGSRDEQFF
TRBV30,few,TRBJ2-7,CAWSYKTGTLSYEQYF
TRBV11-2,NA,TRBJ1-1,CASSQGDLNTEAFF
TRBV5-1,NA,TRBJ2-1,CASSLEGWQGEQFF
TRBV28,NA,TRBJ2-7,CASSYNQVHEQYF
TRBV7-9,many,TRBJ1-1,CASSGGWADTEAFF
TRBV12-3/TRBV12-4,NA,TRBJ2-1,CASSLVGEVGGYEQFF
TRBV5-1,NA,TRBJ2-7,CASSLSRGEQYF
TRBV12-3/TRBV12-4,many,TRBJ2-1,CASSFTSAKQFF
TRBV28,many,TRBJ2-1,CASSFLGTSGSGEQFF
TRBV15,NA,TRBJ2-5,CATSRGFTSGRAQETQYF
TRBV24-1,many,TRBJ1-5,CATSDAQGMGNQPQHF
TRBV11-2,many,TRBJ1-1,CASSLKWAATEAFF
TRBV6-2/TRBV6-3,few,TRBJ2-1,CASSYSAGGNNEQFF
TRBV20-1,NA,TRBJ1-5,CSARGRGAGPGGNQPQHF
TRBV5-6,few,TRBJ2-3,CASSWGLSDTQYF
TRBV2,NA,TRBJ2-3,CASRDRLPRTDTQYF
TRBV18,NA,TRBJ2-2,CASSVVGTLNTGELFF
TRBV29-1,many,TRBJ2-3,CSVEGSGSVWDTQYF
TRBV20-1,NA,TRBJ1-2,CSARVTGVSYYGYTF
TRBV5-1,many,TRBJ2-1,CASSPPRGSSYNEQFF
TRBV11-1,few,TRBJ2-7,CASSFYQGPYEQYF